Below, 10 T cell receptor beta chains from the same sample are listed, as sequenced in a study of T cells in localized non-small cell lung cancer. Data came from immunoSEQ multiplex PCR; TCRdb stores just in-frame clones and leaves some out. The data contain approximately 1,600 clones, around 25% of them singletons. Sequenced here: lung tumor tissue, sampled before any cancer treatment. Receptors originate from a male donor older than 55 with stage II squamous cell lung carcinoma.

There are a few counts of this clone. V usage is TRBV18 and J usage is TRBJ2-5, with D maybe TRBD1 (5 bases). CDR3 length: 12 amino acids. V shed 2 bases and J shed 5 bases, with 6 bases lying between them. The germline gives CDR1 KGHSH, CDR2 LQKENI. The CDR3 sequence: CASSPKGETQYF. CDR3 nucleotides: TGTGCCAGCTCACCAAAGGGGGAGACCCAGTACTTC.

The chain carries TRBV6-8 and TRBJ1-2; D not certain. There are 13 residues in the CDR3. Between the trimmed V and J ends, which lost 4 bases and 7 bases, there was a span of 13 bases. The germline V gene encodes CDR1 MNHGY and CDR2 SAAAGT. The CDR3: CASSFGRRGGYTF. CDR3 in DNA: TGTGCCAGCAGTTTCGGACGGCGGGGTGGCTACACCTTC.

J is TRBJ1-4 and V is TRBV28; a possible D gene is TRBD1 (5 bases). The V and J ends lost 5 bases and 7 bases respectively, with 20 bases between them. The CDR3 runs to 16 residues. In germline, CDR1 is MDHEN, CDR2 SYDVKM. This chain's CDR3 is CASSPWDGSKGEKLFF. In nucleotides, the CDR3 is TGTGCCAGCAGTCCATGGGACGGGTCGAAGGGTGAAAAACTGTTTTTT.

The chain employs TRBV6-8 and TRBJ1-2; no reliable D call. Germline loops: CDR1 MNHGY, CDR2 SAAAGT. Trimming removed 1 base from V and 8 bases from J, with 11 bases in between. This CDR3 is built from 13 residues. For the CDR3, the DNA is TGTGCCAGCAGTTACTTCCCTCGAAAGGGCTACACCTTC. Translating it yields CASSYFPRKGYTF.

The chain is built from TRBV11-3 and TRBJ1-1; 8 bases are a match to TRBD1. This CDR3 is built from 14 residues. The V and J ends lost 5 bases and 1 base, in that order; junction bases with no gene match: 3. CDR1 is SGHNT, CDR2 YENEEA, per germline. The DNA for the CDR3 is TGTGCCAGCAGCCTAGGGACAGGGAACACTGAAGCTTTCTTT. Translating it yields CASSLGTGNTEAFF.

The chain has TRBV19 and TRBJ2-7, with 9 bases aligning to TRBD2. CDR3 size: 16 residues. The germline V gene has CDR1 LNHDA and CDR2 SQIVND (reference sequence). J gave up 0 bases and V 10 bases, and 13 bases lay outside the gene matches. CDR3 sequence: CATSRRAGGDSYEQYF. CDR3 in DNA: TGTGCCACCAGCCGAAGGGCGGGGGGGGACTCCTACGAGCAGTACTTC.

This chain links TRBV8-2 with TRBJ2-7; the DNA was not compared with TRBD1, the D call given in the table. TRBV8-2 is a documented pseudogene. The CDR3 has 14 residues. The CDR3 DNA follows: TGTGCCAGCAGTTTATATCCAGGGATCAACGAGCAGTACTTC. This encodes CASSLYPGINEQYF.

The genes are TRBV19 and TRBJ2-3; D is uncertain. The CDR3 is 16 amino acids. The V gene lost 4 bases and the J gene lost 2 bases, with 16 bases spanning the gap. Germline V CDR1 and CDR2: LNHDA, SQIVND (reference sequence). Written as DNA, the CDR3 is TGTGCCAGTAGTAGGCAAGCTACACCGTACACAGATACGCAGTATTTT. Translation gives CASSRQATPYTDTQYF.

This clone was counted between two and nine times. The DNA for the CDR3 is TGTGCCAGCAGCTCTGGGACAGGGGATGGCTACACCTTC. Amino acids: CASSSGTGDGYTF. V is TRBV7-8 and J is TRBJ1-2, with TRBD1 matching 10 bases. The V segment lost 4 bases and the J segment 6 bases; nucleotides outside the gene matches: 2. This CDR3 spans 13 amino acids. Germline V gene data show CDR1 as SGHVS and CDR2 as FQNEAQ.

This sequence joins TRBV5-1 and TRBJ2-2; D is ambiguous. Trimming pared 6 bases from V and 0 bases from J, leaving 9 bases between. CDR3 length: 14 residues. CDR1 is SGHRS and CDR2 is YFSETQ in the germline V gene. CDR3 amino acids: CASKAGSNTGELFF. CDR3 DNA: TGCGCCAGCAAGGCAGGTTCGAACACCGGGGAGCTGTTTTTT.